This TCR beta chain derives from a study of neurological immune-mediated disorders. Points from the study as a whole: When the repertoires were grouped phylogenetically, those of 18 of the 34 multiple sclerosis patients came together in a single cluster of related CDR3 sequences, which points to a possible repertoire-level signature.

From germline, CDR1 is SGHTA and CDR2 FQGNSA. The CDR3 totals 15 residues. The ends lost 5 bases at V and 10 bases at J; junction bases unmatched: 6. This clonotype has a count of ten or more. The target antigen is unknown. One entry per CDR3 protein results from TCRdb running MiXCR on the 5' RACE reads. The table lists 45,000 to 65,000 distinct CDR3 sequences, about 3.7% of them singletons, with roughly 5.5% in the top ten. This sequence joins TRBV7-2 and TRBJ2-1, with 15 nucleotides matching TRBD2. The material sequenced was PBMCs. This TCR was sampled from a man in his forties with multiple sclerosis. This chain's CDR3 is CASSPGLAGGLEQFF. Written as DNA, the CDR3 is TGTGCCAGCAGCCCAGGACTAGCGGGGGGGCTAGAGCAGTTCTTC.